Listed below are T cell receptor beta chains from one sample, sequenced in a study of T cells after yellow fever vaccination. From the 5' RACE reads, TCRdb called clonotypes with MiXCR, one entry per CDR3 protein. The sample includes roughly 56,000 distinct CDR3 sequences, 5% to 6.5% of them seen just once. Sequencing was performed on PBMCs, either bulk or a sorted T-cell subset (CD4+, CD8+, memory, or dextramer-sorted; not recorded which), taken on the day of the yellow fever booster vaccination. These receptors all come from a man aged 18-30 years who received the YFV17D yellow fever vaccine. Both conserved end residues are part of each CDR3. Fields, in order: D gene, V gene, clone size, J gene, CDR3 DNA, CDR3 protein. The D gene is left open where the match is weak. Clone size is stated in some rows and not others, as once, few, many or a class when expanded.

>NA|TRBV7-9|many|TRBJ2-7
TGTGCCAGCAGCTTAGCGGGGGGCGCCTACGAGCAGTACTTC
CASSLAGGAYEQYF
>TRBD2|TRBV5-1|many|TRBJ2-3
TGCGCCAGCAGCTTGACTAGCGGGGGGGCAGATACGCAGTATTTT
CASSLTSGGADTQYF
>NA|TRBV9|few|TRBJ2-3
TGTGCCAGCAGCGTAGCTAGCGAGGTCACAGATACGCAGTATTTT
CASSVASEVTDTQYF
>NA|TRBV4-3|many|TRBJ1-5
TGCGCCAGCAGCCAAGGATTAGGCAATCAGCCCCAGCATTTT
CASSQGLGNQPQHF
>NA|TRBV7-3|many|TRBJ1-1
TGTGCCAGCAGCCGAATAGGGGGAGGGACTGAAGCTTTCTTT
CASSRIGGGTEAFF
>NA|TRBV7-8|many|TRBJ2-3
TGTGCCAGCAGCTCATCACTAGAGGGAACGGGCTATGGAGATACGCAGTATTTT
CASSSSLEGTGYGDTQYF
>NA|TRBV7-9|NA|TRBJ1-1
TGTGCCAGCAGCTTAAAGGGGTTCACTGAAGCTTTCTTT
CASSLKGFTEAFF
>NA|TRBV7-3|many|TRBJ2-3
TGTGCCAGCAGCTTACGCGGGGCCTTAGATACGCAGTATTTT
CASSLRGALDTQYF
>TRBD2|TRBV20-1|NA|TRBJ2-5
TGCAGTGCTAGTCGGTTGCGGGGGGTCCAAGAGACCCAGTACTTC
CSASRLRGVQETQYF
>NA|TRBV28|many|TRBJ1-1
TGTGCCAGCAGTTTATGGTATGAGGCGGGGACTGAAGCTTTCTTT
CASSLWYEAGTEAFF
>NA|TRBV2|few|TRBJ2-1
TGTGCCAGCAGTGAATTTGTCAGTGCCAATGAGCAGTTCTTC
CASSEFVSANEQFF
>NA|TRBV19|NA|TRBJ2-7
TGTGCCAGTAGTATAGACGGGAAGACCTACGAGCAGTACTTC
CASSIDGKTYEQYF
>NA|TRBV5-1|NA|TRBJ1-5
TGCGCCAGCCCATTCGCCAGGGCCTTAGCCCAGCCCCAGCATTTT
CASPFARALAQPQHF
>TRBD1|TRBV6-5|NA|TRBJ1-6
TGTGCCAGCAGTTACGCCACCACAGGGGTCGATAATTCACCCCTCCACTTT
CASSYATTGVDNSPLHF
>NA|TRBV11-2|many|TRBJ2-1
TGTGCCAGCAGCTTAGGGGCAGGGATCGCCTACAATGAGCAGTTCTTC
CASSLGAGIAYNEQFF
>TRBD2|TRBV12-3/TRBV12-4|few|TRBJ2-1
TGTGCCAGCCAATGGACTAGGGGCAATGAGCAGTTCTTC
CASQWTRGNEQFF
>NA|TRBV20-1|many|TRBJ1-2
TGCAGTGCTAGGGATTTTGACAGATCGGCTAACTATGGCTACACCTTC
CSARDFDRSANYGYTF
>NA|TRBV5-1|NA|TRBJ1-4
TGCGCCAGCAGCGACGGGACGGGGAATGAAAAACTGTTTTTT
CASSDGTGNEKLFF
>TRBD2|TRBV19|NA|TRBJ2-1
TGTGCCAGTAGCGGGGGGGTCTTTCACAATGAGCAGTTCTTC
CASSGGVFHNEQFF
>TRBD2|TRBV5-5|few|TRBJ2-3
TGTGCCAGCAGACTTGGGGCGGGGGGCACAGATACGCAGTATTTT
CASRLGAGGTDTQYF
>NA|TRBV4-1|many|TRBJ1-1
TGCGCCAGCAGCCCCCACTCCCTCGTTGAAGCTTTCTTT
CASSPHSLVEAFF
>NA|TRBV6-2/TRBV6-3|NA|TRBJ1-5
TGTGCCAGCAGTTTTGTCCTAGCTCACCGAGGGAGGCCCCAGCATTTT
CASSFVLAHRGRPQHF
>NA|TRBV5-5|many|TRBJ2-1
TGTGCCAGCAGCGTGGAGGGTCTCGTCGCCTACAATGAGCAGTTCTTC
CASSVEGLVAYNEQFF
>NA|TRBV7-7|many|TRBJ2-5
TGTGCCAGCAGCCGGAACAAGTACCAAGAGACCCAGTACTTC
CASSRNKYQETQYF
>TRBD2|TRBV4-3|many|TRBJ2-7
TGCGCCAGCCGACCGGGACTAGCGGTCTACGAGCAGTACTTC
CASRPGLAVYEQYF
>NA|TRBV10-2|many|TRBJ2-5
TGCGCCAGCAGTGAGTTGGGGAGGGAGACCCAGTACTTC
CASSELGRETQYF
>TRBD2|TRBV6-1|many|TRBJ2-7
TGTGCCAGCGGAGGCGGGAGCCCGACCTACGAGCAGTACTTC
CASGGGSPTYEQYF
>NA|TRBV7-9|NA|TRBJ2-1
TGTGCCAGCAGCTTAGTTGCCGGGTTCGGTGCGGACAATGAGCAGTTCTTC
CASSLVAGFGADNEQFF
>TRBD2|TRBV19|NA|TRBJ2-5
TGTGCCAGTACCTCGGGACCGGGGGGGGCCCAGTACTTC
CASTSGPGGAQYF
>NA|TRBV29-1|few|TRBJ2-1
TGCAGCTTTACGGGACTCAGCTATGAGCAGTTCTTC
CSFTGLSYEQFF
>TRBD1|TRBV6-5|few|TRBJ2-5
TGTGCCAGCAGTTACTCGGGTAGGGGACAGGAGACCCAGTACTTC
CASSYSGRGQETQYF
>TRBD1|TRBV11-2|NA|TRBJ1-2
TGTGCCAGCAGCTTATGGCAGGGGGCAGATCGGGACTATGGCTACACCTTC
CASSLWQGADRDYGYTF
>NA|TRBV18|few|TRBJ2-5
TGTGCCAGCTCACCACCCCTGGGCCTCGAACAAGAGACCCAGTACTTC
CASSPPLGLEQETQYF
>NA|TRBV28|many|TRBJ1-5
TGTGCCAGCAGATCGGTTGATAGCAATCAGCCCCAGCATTTT
CASRSVDSNQPQHF
>TRBD2|TRBV11-1|many|TRBJ2-1
TGTGCCAGCAGCTACAACCCGGGACTAGCGGGTAATGAGCAGTTCTTC
CASSYNPGLAGNEQFF
>TRBD2|TRBV14|NA|TRBJ2-3
TGTGCCAGCAGTACCGGGACTAGCAACTCCCCTAGCACAGATACGCAGTATTTT
CASSTGTSNSPSTDTQYF
>NA|TRBV4-3|many|TRBJ1-2
TGCGCCAGCAGCCCCCTGGGAGTAAACTATGGCTACACCTTC
CASSPLGVNYGYTF
>NA|TRBV7-9|few|TRBJ1-1
TGTGCCAGCAGCCGACTGGACCGGCCTGAAGCTTTCTTT
CASSRLDRPEAFF
>NA|TRBV10-3|few|TRBJ1-1
TGTGCCATCAGAGGGGGGGACTACACTGAAGCTTTCTTT
CAIRGGDYTEAFF
>NA|TRBV15|few|TRBJ2-6
TGTGCCACCAGCACTGGACATAGTGGGGCCAACGTCCTGACTTTC
CATSTGHSGANVLTF
>NA|TRBV12-3/TRBV12-4|NA|TRBJ2-1
TGTGCCAGCAATCCCGGTGGCGTTGCCTACAATGAGCAGTTCTTC
CASNPGGVAYNEQFF
>TRBD2|TRBV5-1|many|TRBJ2-1
TGCGCCAGCAGCATTTGGGGGGGAAACAACAATGAGCAGTTCTTC
CASSIWGGNNNEQFF
>NA|TRBV4-1|few|TRBJ1-5
TGCGCCAGCAGCCAATCACAGGGTAGTGGTCAGCCCCAGCATTTT
CASSQSQGSGQPQHF
>TRBD1|TRBV5-1|many|TRBJ1-1
TGCGCCAGCAGCTTAGGGGGCCCCACTGAAGCTTTCTTT
CASSLGGPTEAFF
>TRBD1|TRBV7-9|many|TRBJ1-1
TGTGCCAGCAGCCCTCGGACAGGGGGTCTGAACACTGAAGCTTTCTTT
CASSPRTGGLNTEAFF
>NA|TRBV7-8|many|TRBJ1-1
TGTGCCAGCAGCCCGAGGTACAGAGAGAACACTGAAGCTTTCTTT
CASSPRYRENTEAFF
>NA|TRBV6-5|few|TRBJ2-7
TGTGCCAGCAAAAGCGAGCAGTACTTC
CASKSEQYF
>NA|TRBV6-2/TRBV6-3|NA|TRBJ2-3
TGTGCCAGCAGTTACAGGTTTGCCACAGATACGCAGTATTTT
CASSYRFATDTQYF
>NA|TRBV5-5|many|TRBJ2-5
TGTGCCACCACACGAATAAGTTCCGGCCGGGGGCGGGAGACCCAGTACTTC
CATTRISSGRGRETQYF
>NA|TRBV7-2|NA|TRBJ2-3
TGTGCCAGCAGCTTTAGAGGATCTCCTAGCACAGATACGCAGTATTTT
CASSFRGSPSTDTQYF
>TRBD1|TRBV5-5|few|TRBJ2-7
TGTGCCAGCAACGAGGGGACAGGAACCTACGAGCAGTACTTC
CASNEGTGTYEQYF
>TRBD1|TRBV29-1|many|TRBJ2-3
TGCAGCGTCGACGGTGATCACAGGGGCGATACGCAGTATTTT
CSVDGDHRGDTQYF
>NA|TRBV5-1|few|TRBJ2-1
TGCGCCAGCAGCTTAAAGGGGACCATCCGGGGCTCGAGTAGTACAAATGAGCAGTTCTTC
CASSLKGTIRGSSSTNEQFF
>TRBD2|TRBV7-8|NA|TRBJ2-3
TGTGCCAGCAGTAGCGGGGGGGTGGCAGATACGCAGTATTTT
CASSSGGVADTQYF
>NA|TRBV7-2|NA|TRBJ2-1
TGTGCCAGCAACTGGGGTTCCCAGGGAACTGAGCAGTTCTTC
CASNWGSQGTEQFF